Many counts were recorded for the clone carrying this T cell receptor (beta chain). Germline CDR1 is SEHNR and CDR2 is FQNEAQ (reference sequence). The CDR3 runs 13 residues. Trimming removed 5 bases from V and 5 bases from J, with 12 bases in between. The sample belongs to a study of regulatory T cells in long-lasting Graves disease. Arm-PCR of CDR3 regions and iRepertoire HTBI primers were used to build TCR beta libraries. One entry per CDR3 protein, called by TCRdb with MiXCR from the multiplex PCR reads. The data show 400,000 to 550,000 distinct CDR3 sequences, with under 15% seen just once and around 17% held by the top ten. The time point denotes: newly diagnosed GD, antithyroid drugs for less than 3 months. Extracted RNA from PBMCs served as the source of the TCR library. This sample also appeared in a second study, on T cells in Graves' hyperthyroidism and ophthalmopathy.

Sequences were derived from peripheral blood mononuclear cells (PBMCs), sampled at new diagnosis, from a patient treated with antithyroid drugs. This clonotype was obtained from a woman younger than 45 with Graves disease. The rearrangement uses TRBV7-9 and TRBJ2-5; TRBD1 is a possible D gene (6 bases). The CDR3 DNA reads TGTGCCAGCAGCCACCCTCAGGGGGAGACCCAGTACTTC. It is translated as CASSHPQGETQYF. Together with reference TRBV7-9 and TRBJ2-5, the CDR3 gives the full variable domain: DTGVSQNPRHKITKRGQNVTFRCDPISEHNRLYWYRQTLGQGPEFLTYFQNEAQLEKSRLLSDRFSAERPKGSFSTLEIQRTEQGDSAMYLCASSHPQGETQYFGPGTRLLVL.